What follows is one TCR beta chain and its context. Its specificity is not known. The junction does not match germline at one end; this may be a read error. The CDR3 extends over 15 amino acids. Germline V CDR1 and CDR2: MGHRA, YSYEKL. The second PCR ran roughly 7 to 12 cycles with a sample-barcoded 5' primer and J-beta primers. TCRdb reanalysed the 5' RACE reads using MiXCR and keeps one entry per CDR3 protein. The repertoire holds around 1.5 million distinct CDR3 sequences, with 34% as singletons. The sample belongs to a study of blood T cells in healthy people across ages. Findings and limits, study-wide: Unsorted PBMC material precluded a definitive naive versus antigen-experienced comparison.

This sequence joins TRBV4-1 and TRBJ2-7; 15 bases are shared with TRBD2. The sequence came from a woman in her twenties or thirties in good health. Material: blood. The CDR3 coding sequence is TGCGCCATCAGCCCCGGGACTAGCGGGGGGTACGAGCAGTACTTC. Amino acid sequence: CAISPGTSGGYEQYF.